Shown below are 17 T cell receptor beta chains from a single sample sequenced in a study of OX40 agonist ivuxolimab in advanced cancers. Some clones are missing from TCRdb's copy, which holds only in-frame ones; the method was immunoSEQ multiplex PCR. The sample yields about 76,000 clones, 85% to 90% seen once. This specimen consisted of CD4+ or CD8+ T cells sorted from blood, obtained in a trial of the OX40 agonist ivuxolimab. The receptors were gathered from an adult with an advanced solid tumor such as melanoma, head and neck, liver or kidney cancer.

The CDR3 DNA reads TGTGCCAGCAGCCCGCGCTTCGGAAAGGGTTCGGCAAGCTCCTACGAGCAGTACTTC. Its translation: CASSPRFGKGSASSYEQYF. The genes are TRBV13 and TRBJ2-7, with D uncertain. Looked up from germline, CDR1 is PRHDT and CDR2 is FYEKMQ (reference sequence). V lost 5 bases and J lost 0, with 26 bases in between. This CDR3 comprises 19 residues.

The chain has TRBV6-5 and TRBJ1-1; possibly TRBD1 for D (6 bases). Germline V lookup: CDR1 MNHEY, CDR2 SVGAGI. The V end lost 2 bases, the J end lost 1 base, and 11 bases lay between the germline ends. The CDR3 totals 15 residues. The CDR3 DNA sequence: TGTGCCAGCAGTTACGACAGGCTGACGAACACTGAAGCTTTCTTT. Encoded protein: CASSYDRLTNTEAFF.

The chain carries TRBV2 and TRBJ2-1, with a tentative D call TRBD2 (6 bases). Germline CDR1 and CDR2: SNHLY and FYNNEI. V gave up 2 bases and J gave up 12 bases, with 17 bases separating them. This CDR3 spans 14 amino acids. This CDR3 is CASSELEGRVRQFF. CDR3 bases: TGTGCCAGCAGTGAACTGGAGGGGCGGGTGAGGCAGTTCTTC.

This rearrangement joins TRBV5-1 to TRBJ2-7; 8 bases align to TRBD2. From germline, CDR1 is SGHRS and CDR2 YFSETQ. The CDR3 is 13 residues long. V lost 5 bases and J lost 6; bases outside the gene matches: 7. The CDR3 reads CASREREIAEQYF. CDR3 sequence (DNA): TGCGCCAGCAGGGAGCGGGAGATAGCCGAGCAGTACTTC. The full variable domain, rest sourced from reference TRBV5-1 and TRBJ2-7, is KAGVTQTPRYLIKTRGQQVTLSCSPISGHRSVSWYQQTPGQGLQFLFEYFSETQRNKGNFPGRFSGRQFSNSRSEMNVSTLELGDSALYLCASREREIAEQYFGPGTRLTVT.

The CDR3 spells CASSSGLAGGDEQFF. CDR3 nucleotides: TGTGCCAGCAGCTCAGGACTAGCGGGAGGGGATGAGCAGTTCTTC. This chain uses TRBV7-9 with TRBJ2-1; 15 nucleotides align to TRBD2. The CDR3 consists of 15 residues. The ends lost 4 bases at V and 8 bases at J; junction bases unmatched: 3. CDR1 SEHNR and CDR2 FQNEAQ come from the germline V gene (reference sequence).

V and J are TRBV30 and TRBJ1-6; D unclear. The CDR3 runs to 12 residues. V gave up 4 bases and J gave up 7 bases, with 8 bases separating them. The germline V gene has CDR1 GTSNPN and CDR2 SVGIG (reference sequence). In DNA, the CDR3 is TGTGCCTGGACCCCGGGGAATTCACCCCTCCACTTT. It encodes CAWTPGNSPLHF.

The rearrangement links TRBV7-8 to TRBJ1-1, with a weak D call TRBD1 (5 bases). The CDR3 is 13 residues long. Germline loops: CDR1 SGHVS, CDR2 FQNEAQ. V gave up 1 base and J gave up 6 bases, with 9 bases separating them. The CDR3 region has the DNA TGTGCCAGCAGCTTAGTAGGGGAACCTGAAGCTTTCTTT. Amino acids: CASSLVGEPEAFF.

The rearrangement uses TRBV9 and TRBJ2-3; 9 nucleotides match TRBD2. Germline CDR1 reads SGDLS; CDR2 reads YYNGEE. The CDR3 runs to 17 residues. V shed 4 bases, J shed 1 base, and the junction held 10 bases outside the gene matches. CDR3 residues: CASSPQGSSGGTDTQYF. CDR3 bases: TGTGCCAGCAGCCCCCAGGGGTCTAGCGGGGGCACAGATACGCAGTATTTT.

V gene TRBV7-2 combines with J gene TRBJ2-1; 12 bases align to TRBD2. CDR3 length: 16 residues. Germline values: CDR1 SGHTA, CDR2 FQGNSA. J was trimmed by 6 bases and V by 1 base; bases with no gene match: 4. The CDR3 DNA reads as TGTGCCAGCAGCTTAGGAGGACTAGCGGGATCCAATGAGCAGTTCTTC. Amino acid sequence: CASSLGGLAGSNEQFF.

The chain carries TRBV5-4 and TRBJ2-7, with 8 bases that match TRBD2. This CDR3 is built from 16 residues. CDR1 is SGHNT and CDR2 is YYREEE in the germline V gene (reference sequence). After removal of 3 bases from V and 2 bases from J, the junction contained 10 bases not matched to a gene. The CDR3 DNA reads TGTGCCAGCAGCTCACTAAGCGGGAGCTCTGCCTACGAGCAGTACTTC. Its protein is CASSSLSGSSAYEQYF.

J is TRBJ2-7 and V is TRBV27; TRBD1 aligns across 7 bases. CDR3 size: 11 residues. Germline values: CDR1 MNHEY, CDR2 SMNVEV (reference sequence). Trimming at V came to 10 bases and at J to 4 bases, leaving 4 bases not matched to a gene. The CDR3 DNA reads TGTGCCACTGGGGACAGTTACGAGCAGTACTTC. It codes for CATGDSYEQYF.

The chain joins TRBV10-3 to TRBJ2-3; 12 positions agree with TRBD2. CDR3 length: 16 amino acids. The germline CDR1 and CDR2 sequences are ENHRY and SYGVKD. J was trimmed by 2 bases and V by 6 bases; bases with no gene match: 6. CDR3 DNA sequence: TGTGCCATCAGACCCGGGACTAGCGGGTACACAGATACGCAGTATTTT. This gives the protein CAIRPGTSGYTDTQYF.

V usage is TRBV29-1 and J usage is TRBJ1-2; a weak D match, TRBD1 (6 bases). The CDR3 is 12 residues long. The V end lost 1 base, the J end lost 6 bases, and 9 bases lay between the germline ends. The germline V gene encodes CDR1 SQVTM and CDR2 ANQGSEA. CDR3 residues: CSVEASGDGYTF. The CDR3 bases are TGCAGCGTTGAAGCGTCAGGGGATGGCTACACCTTC.

The rearrangement joins TRBV6-5 to TRBJ2-5; no reliable D call. CDR1 is MNHEY, CDR2 SVGAGI, per germline. V shed 6 bases and J shed 2 bases, with 7 bases lying between them. The CDR3 extends over 12 amino acids. The CDR3 DNA reads TGTGCCAGCAGCCCGCGACAAGAGACCCAGTACTTC. Translated: CASSPRQETQYF.

The chain links TRBV6-1 to TRBJ2-1, with 7 nucleotides matching TRBD2. Losses at the gene ends were 6 bases for V and 6 bases for J; bases not matched to a gene: 8. Germline V gene data show CDR1 as MNHNS and CDR2 as SASEGT. This CDR3 spans 14 amino acids. CDR3 protein: CASRWGEGPNEQFF. CDR3 nucleotide sequence: TGTGCCAGCAGGTGGGGGGAGGGCCCCAATGAGCAGTTCTTC.

The chain couples TRBV18 to TRBJ1-3; tentatively, D is TRBD1 (6 bases). Germline loops: CDR1 KGHSH, CDR2 LQKENI. CDR3 length equals 17 residues. V was clipped by 5 bases and J by 0 bases, with 17 bases between them. The CDR3 protein is CASSSVDTGSSGNTIYF. CDR3 in DNA: TGTGCCAGCTCATCGGTCGACACAGGGAGCTCTGGAAACACCATATATTTT.

The V gene is TRBV6-5, the J gene TRBJ1-5; D gene unclear. V was pared by 6 bases and J by 3 bases, with 12 bases between. Germline V gene lookup returns CDR1 MNHEY and CDR2 SVGAGI. The CDR3 is 14 amino acids. The DNA for the CDR3 is TGTGCCAGCAGCGCCGACCCTTTCAATCAGCCCCAGCATTTT. Its protein is CASSADPFNQPQHF.